This T cell receptor (beta chain) was retrieved from a study of blood T cell repertoires in COVID-19. Study-level information: In each case, the material was cDNA or gDNA derived from T cells, B-cell-depleted T cells, or PBMCs.

Generated by immunoSEQ multiplex PCR, the TCRdb table keeps only in-frame clones and is missing some. Of around 41,000 clones detected, more than 70% appear once; the ten largest clones hold 35% to 45%. The TCR originated in an elderly woman with active or convalescent COVID-19. Sequencing was carried out using peripheral blood.

The CDR3 sequence: CASSLPDRANEQYF. Written as DNA, the CDR3 is TGTGCCAGCAGTTTACCGGACAGGGCCAACGAGCAGTACTTC. This chain links TRBV28 with TRBJ2-7; 8 bases line up with TRBD1. Per the germline V gene, CDR1 is MDHEN and CDR2 is SYDVKM. Losses at the gene ends were 2 bases for V and 5 bases for J; bases not matched to a gene: 5. The CDR3 length is 14 residues.